This TCR beta chain stems from a study of Graves' ophthalmopathy and Graves' hyperthyroidism. Background on the study: Stable hyperthyroidism referred to disease that showed no ophthalmopathy within 18 months of follow-up.

TCR beta CDR3 amplification used RNA transcripts. In the first round, RT-PCR was carried out with HTBI primers, and a multiplex PCR formed the second round. TCRdb itself ran the multiplex PCR reads through MiXCR, one entry per CDR3 protein. The table lists around 1,200,000 distinct CDR3 sequences, about 40% of them singletons. This CDR3 contains 14 residues. Germline lookup yields CDR1 MNHNY and CDR2 SVGAGI (reference sequence). V was clipped by 2 bases and J by 7 bases, with 14 bases between them. Study-wide results and caveats: Built on 13 signatures, a model told ophthalmopathy apart from stable hyperthyroidism with over 85% sensitivity and roughly 81% specificity. Detection in blood was also observed for most expanded thyroid clonotypes above 0.001 frequency.

Note on this clonotype: The antigen is unknown. This likely comes from a read error, as the CDR3 has no conserved phenylalanine or tryptophan at its end.

Clinicians diagnosed using symptoms, serum thyroxine, TRAb, thyroid ultrasound and orbital computed tomography. The source is an adult man with Graves' hyperthyroidism. This chain joins TRBV6-6 and TRBJ1-1; possibly TRBD1 for D (5 bases). The sequenced sample consisted of peripheral blood or thyroid tissue (not recorded which). The CDR3 nucleotides are TGTGCCAGCAGTTACATCCAGGGTAGTGGTGAAGCTTTCCTT. Its translation: CASSYIQGSGEAFL.